A selection of T cell receptor beta chains follows, all from one sample in a study of cytomegalovirus exposure and HLA in healthy donors. Sequenced by immunoSEQ multiplex PCR; TCRdb stores in-frame clones only, minus some. The sample consists of tens of thousands of clones, roughly 75% of them appearing once. Sequenced: PBMCs. These receptors all stem from a man between 35 and 55 years old in good health and CMV-seronegative. Each CDR3 is given with its conserved first and last residue. D genes are given only for firm matches. Rows give clone size only sometimes, using once, few, many, or a class for an expanded clone.

clone size | J gene | D gene | V gene | CDR3 protein | CDR3 DNA
- | TRBJ1-1 | - | TRBV9 | CASSVGTLGNTEAFF | TGTGCCAGCAGCGTGGGGACTTTAGGGAACACTGAAGCTTTCTTT
- | TRBJ1-4 | - | TRBV27 | CASRPRKEGREKLFF | TGTGCCAGCAGACCCCGTAAGGAGGGCAGGGAAAAACTGTTTTTT
once | TRBJ2-4 | TRBD2 | TRBV5-1 | CASSPSGGWENIQYF | TGCGCCAGCAGCCCTTCGGGGGGATGGGAGAACATTCAGTACTTC
few | TRBJ1-5 | TRBD1 | TRBV4-1 | CASSQVGGTGGYRNQPQHF | TGCGCCAGCAGCCAAGTGGGGGGAACAGGGGGCTATCGCAATCAGCCCCAGCATTTT
- | TRBJ1-1 | - | TRBV18 | CASSPPPQGRAFF | TGTGCCAGCTCACCACCGCCACAGGGTAGAGCTTTCTTT
- | TRBJ2-1 | TRBD2 | TRBV4-1 | CASSQEAGGSGNEQFF | TGCGCCAGCAGCCAAGAGGCGGGAGGAAGTGGCAATGAGCAGTTCTTC
once | TRBJ1-6 | - | TRBV5-4 | CASSTRDSRSPLHF | TGTGCCAGCAGCACGCGGGACTCCCGTTCGCCCCTCCACTTT
- | TRBJ2-5 | TRBD1 | TRBV6-5 | CASSRGQETQYF | TGTGCCAGCAGCAGGGGGCAAGAGACCCAGTACTTC
- | TRBJ1-1 | TRBD1 | TRBV4-1 | CASSQTGQQGLGTNTEAFF | TGCGCCAGCAGCCAAACGGGTCAACAGGGGTTAGGAACCAACACTGAAGCTTTCTTT
- | TRBJ2-3 | - | TRBV6-5 | CASSLTGGTQYF | TGTGCCAGCAGTTTGACAGGAGGCACGCAGTATTTT
once | TRBJ2-3 | TRBD2 | TRBV7-8 | CASSLDRGGGADTQYF | TGTGCCAGCAGCTTAGACCGGGGGGGTGGCGCAGATACGCAGTATTTT
- | TRBJ1-4 | - | TRBV5-1 | CASSAQQNEKLFF | TGCGCCAGCAGCGCACAACAAAACGAAAAACTGTTTTTT
few | TRBJ1-1 | TRBD1 | TRBV7-9 | CASRDRGFTAFF | TGTGCCAGCAGGGACAGGGGGTTTACTGCTTTCTTT
- | TRBJ1-5 | - | TRBV27 | CASRQDGRNQPQHF | TGTGCCAGCAGACAGGATGGTCGCAATCAGCCCCAGCATTTT
- | TRBJ1-1 | - | TRBV11-2 | CASSLMSRRAEKAFF | TGTGCCAGCAGCTTAATGTCCCGGCGGGCAGAGAAAGCTTTCTTT
- | TRBJ2-7 | TRBD1 | TRBV27 | CASSLRQGRHEQYF | TGTGCCAGCAGTTTGCGACAGGGTAGGCACGAGCAGTACTTC
- | TRBJ1-2 | TRBD1 | TRBV7-9 | CASSLANSAGGYGYTF | TGTGCCAGCAGCTTAGCGAATTCGGCAGGGGGCTATGGCTACACCTTC
few | TRBJ2-7 | TRBD2 | TRBV6-6 | CASRSGDSYEQYF | TGTGCCAGCAGGAGCGGGGACTCCTACGAGCAGTACTTC
- | TRBJ2-7 | TRBD2 | TRBV6-6 | CASSLTSGEQYF | TGTGCCAGCAGTTTGACTAGCGGCGAGCAGTACTTC
- | TRBJ1-1 | - | TRBV28 | CASILFGEAFF | TGTGCCAGCATCCTATTCGGTGAAGCTTTCTTT
- | TRBJ1-6 | - | TRBV6-4 | CASIEEGGTHNSPLHF | TGTGCCAGCATAGAAGAAGGAGGAACACATAATTCACCCCTCCACTTT
few | TRBJ1-1 | TRBD1 | TRBV5-1 | CASSFRGPTEAFF | TGCGCCAGCAGCTTCAGGGGGCCCACTGAAGCTTTCTTT
- | TRBJ2-7 | - | TRBV27 | CASAEFLYEQYF | TGTGCCAGCGCCGAGTTCCTCTACGAGCAGTACTTC
few | TRBJ2-1 | - | TRBV5-1 | CASSLGGSYNEQFF | TGCGCCAGCAGCTTAGGCGGCTCCTACAATGAGCAGTTCTTC
few | TRBJ1-1 | - | TRBV5-1 | CASSLQVMNTEAFF | TGCGCCAGCAGCTTGCAGGTGATGAACACTGAAGCTTTCTTT
once | TRBJ1-5 | - | TRBV6-5 | CASSYYSGQPQHF | TGTGCCAGCAGCTACTACAGTGGCCAGCCCCAGCATTTT
few | TRBJ1-4 | TRBD1 | TRBV6-1 | CASSGRDRNEKLFF | TGTGCCAGCAGTGGAAGGGACAGAAATGAAAAACTGTTTTTT
- | TRBJ1-1 | - | TRBV28 | CASSLWGGRDTEAFF | TGTGCCAGCAGTTTATGGGGGGGGCGGGACACTGAAGCTTTCTTT
- | TRBJ1-2 | - | TRBV29-1 | CSAGERRFNYGYTF | TGCAGCGCCGGGGAACGGAGATTCAACTATGGCTACACCTTC
- | TRBJ2-1 | - | TRBV7-3 | CASSGGEDNEQFF | TGTGCCAGCAGCGGAGGAGAAGACAATGAGCAGTTCTTC
few | TRBJ2-7 | - | TRBV7-9 | CASSSFALGSSYEQYF | TGTGCCAGCAGCTCATTTGCATTGGGGAGCTCCTACGAGCAGTACTTC
- | TRBJ2-1 | - | TRBV29-1 | CSTQLQGGSYNEQFF | TGCAGCACCCAGCTACAGGGTGGGAGTTACAATGAGCAGTTCTTC
- | TRBJ1-4 | TRBD1 | TRBV5-1 | CASSSTFTGVVDEKLFF | TGCGCCAGCAGCTCCACCTTTACAGGGGTGGTGGATGAAAAACTGTTTTTT
- | TRBJ1-1 | TRBD1 | TRBV28 | CASSRDRATEAFF | TGTGCCAGCAGCCGGGACAGGGCCACTGAAGCTTTCTTT
- | TRBJ2-7 | TRBD1 | TRBV5-8 | CASRSGQGKLEQYF | TGTGCCAGCAGATCGGGACAGGGAAAACTCGAGCAGTACTTC
once | TRBJ2-7 | - | TRBV7-8 | CASSPSGVAHEQYF | TGTGCCAGCAGCCCGTCCGGAGTAGCCCACGAGCAGTACTTC
- | TRBJ2-7 | - | TRBV6-6 | CASGGGTYEQYF | TGTGCCAGCGGGGGGGGCACCTACGAGCAGTACTTC
- | TRBJ1-1 | - | TRBV5-1 | CACKLSGGGNTEAFF | TGCGCCTGTAAGCTGTCTGGTGGAGGGAACACTGAAGCTTTCTTT
few | TRBJ1-1 | TRBD1 | TRBV7-8 | CASKLGQANTEAFF | TGTGCCAGCAAACTGGGACAGGCGAACACTGAAGCTTTCTTT
- | TRBJ2-2 | - | TRBV7-7 | CASSQGGADTGELFF | TGTGCTAGCAGTCAAGGGGGAGCGGACACCGGGGAGCTGTTTTTT
many | TRBJ2-7 | - | TRBV28 | CASSFKERPYEQYF | TGTGCCAGCAGTTTCAAGGAGCGCCCCTACGAGCAGTACTTC
- | TRBJ1-5 | TRBD1 | TRBV28 | CASSRTGATNQPQHF | TGTGCCAGCTCTAGGACAGGGGCGACCAATCAGCCCCAGCATTTT
- | TRBJ1-4 | TRBD1 | TRBV6-4 | CASRAGTGLNEKLFF | TGTGCCAGCAGAGCGGGGACAGGGCTGAATGAAAAACTGTTTTTT
- | TRBJ2-6 | - | TRBV6-1 | CASSEQTGANVLTF | TGTGCCAGCAGTGAGCAGACTGGGGCCAACGTCCTGACTTTC
- | TRBJ1-4 | - | TRBV30 | CAWSRDSNEKLFF | TGTGCCTGGAGCCGGGACTCTAATGAAAAACTGTTTTTT
- | TRBJ2-5 | - | TRBV5-5 | CASSFRGETQYF | TGTGCCAGCAGCTTTAGGGGAGAGACCCAGTACTTC
- | TRBJ2-7 | - | TRBV5-1 | CASSFGDYSYEQYF | TGCGCCAGCAGCTTTGGTGACTACTCCTACGAGCAGTACTTC
- | TRBJ2-7 | - | TRBV9 | CASSVTSNYEQYF | TGTGCCAGCAGCGTAACTAGCAACTACGAGCAGTACTTC
- | TRBJ2-7 | - | TRBV18 | CASSPKEEQYF | TGTGCCAGCTCACCAAAGGAGGAGCAGTACTTC
- | TRBJ2-2 | TRBD1 | TRBV7-2 | CASSPGGNTGELFF | TGTGCCAGCAGCCCAGGGGGCAACACCGGGGAGCTGTTTTTT
- | TRBJ2-7 | - | TRBV2 | CASRGDEQYF | TGTGCCAGCAGAGGGGACGAGCAGTACTTC
once | TRBJ2-2 | - | TRBV18 | CASSPRSGKTGELFF | TGTGCCAGCTCACCACGATCAGGGAAGACCGGGGAGCTGTTTTTT
few | TRBJ1-2 | TRBD1 | TRBV6-1 | CASSEGGQGKGGYTF | TGTGCCAGCAGTGAAGGGGGACAGGGGAAGGGGGGCTACACCTTC
- | TRBJ2-5 | TRBD2 | TRBV9 | CASSVALAGARETQYF | TGTGCCAGCAGCGTAGCGCTAGCGGGAGCTCGGGAGACCCAGTACTTC
once | TRBJ2-3 | - | TRBV28 | CASSLWARVVTDTQYF | TGTGCCAGCAGTTTATGGGCCAGGGTGGTCACAGATACGCAGTATTTT
- | TRBJ2-4 | - | TRBV5-1 | CASSLGGLNIQYF | TGCGCCAGCAGCTTGGGCGGCTTAAACATTCAGTACTTC